The T cell receptor (beta chain) under discussion was sequenced for a study of blood T cells in healthy people across ages. This CDR3 contains 18 residues. V was cut by 0 bases and J by 0 bases, with 12 bases left in between. Germline V gene sequence: CDR1 MNHEY, CDR2 SVGEGT. Drawing of peripheral blood yielded ten milliliters from each donor. General study findings and limits: PBMCs left unsorted prevented a conclusive naive versus antigen-experienced comparison.

A few counts support this clonotype. What it binds is not known. The use of a sample-barcoded 5' primer and a J-beta primer mix characterized a second PCR of roughly 7 to 12 cycles. In TCRdb, the 5' RACE reads were re-called with MiXCR into one record per CDR3 protein. The sample includes some 1,800,000 distinct CDR3 sequences, roughly two fifths of them seen just once. Sequences were obtained from blood. The chain is built from TRBV6-2 or TRBV6-3 and TRBJ2-6; no clear D gene. This receptor was taken from a human donor in good health. The CDR3: CASSYSARRPSGANVLTF. CDR3 nucleotides: TGTGCCAGCAGTTACTCAGCCCGCCGGCCCTCTGGGGCCAACGTCCTGACTTTC.